The rows below give T cell receptor beta chains drawn from one sample of a study of regulatory T cells in long-lasting Graves disease. TCRdb fed the multiplex PCR reads into MiXCR, producing one record per CDR3 protein. Found here are 360,000 or so distinct CDR3 sequences, approximately 25% of them singletons; the top ten hold approximately 28%. Here the sequenced sample was peripheral blood mononuclear cells (PBMCs), taken when the disease was refractory, from a patient treated with antithyroid drugs. Receptors originate from a middle-aged woman with Graves disease. The CDR3 runs from the conserved cysteine through the conserved F or W. Each record gives: V gene, J gene, clone size, D gene, CDR3 DNA, CDR3 protein. The D gene is left open where the match is weak. The size of a clone is reported for some rows only, either as once, few or many, or as a class for expanded clones.

v_call: TRBV7-9
j_call: TRBJ2-5
clone_size: -
d_call: TRBD1
cdr3_nt: TGTGCCAGCAGTCGACCAGGGGGCCAAGAGACCCAGTACTTC
cdr3_aa: CASSRPGGQETQYF

v_call: TRBV20-1
j_call: TRBJ2-7
clone_size: many
d_call: TRBD2
cdr3_nt: TGCAGTGCTACGTTTGCGCTAGCGGGAGTCTACGAGCAGTACTTC
cdr3_aa: CSATFALAGVYEQYF

v_call: TRBV30
j_call: TRBJ2-5
clone_size: -
d_call: -
cdr3_nt: TGTGCCTGGAAGCAGGGCAAAGAGACCCAGTACTTC
cdr3_aa: CAWKQGKETQYF

v_call: TRBV7-2
j_call: TRBJ1-1
clone_size: few
d_call: -
cdr3_nt: TGTGCCAGCAGCTGGCTTACAGGGACCTCTGAAGCTTTCTTT
cdr3_aa: CASSWLTGTSEAFF

v_call: TRBV19
j_call: TRBJ1-5
clone_size: -
d_call: TRBD1
cdr3_nt: TGTGCCAGTAGTCACGGGACAGGGCCATATAGCAATCAGCCCCAGCATTTT
cdr3_aa: CASSHGTGPYSNQPQHF

v_call: TRBV27
j_call: TRBJ2-5
clone_size: many
d_call: -
cdr3_nt: TGTGCCAGCAGTTCTTATGGGGAGACCCAGTACTTC
cdr3_aa: CASSSYGETQYF

v_call: TRBV6-1
j_call: TRBJ2-4
clone_size: few
d_call: TRBD1
cdr3_nt: TGTGCCAGCAGCGGACAGGGGCACTTCATCACCAACCAAAACATTCAGTACTTC
cdr3_aa: CASSGQGHFITNQNIQYF

v_call: TRBV19
j_call: TRBJ2-4
clone_size: -
d_call: -
cdr3_nt: TGTGCCAGTAGTAAAACGGACAGAAAAAACATTCAGTACTTC
cdr3_aa: CASSKTDRKNIQYF

v_call: TRBV3-1
j_call: TRBJ2-7
clone_size: many
d_call: -
cdr3_nt: TGTGCCAGCAGCCAGACCGCGGGACAGACCTACGAGCAGTACTTC
cdr3_aa: CASSQTAGQTYEQYF

v_call: TRBV19
j_call: TRBJ1-5
clone_size: -
d_call: -
cdr3_nt: TGTGCCAGTAGTACCCGGACTGGTCAGCCCCAGCATTTT
cdr3_aa: CASSTRTGQPQHF

v_call: TRBV19
j_call: TRBJ1-5
clone_size: few
d_call: TRBD1
cdr3_nt: TGTGCCAGTAGTCCCTTCTGGGACAGGGGGCCGAGCAATCAGCCCCAGCATTTT
cdr3_aa: CASSPFWDRGPSNQPQHF